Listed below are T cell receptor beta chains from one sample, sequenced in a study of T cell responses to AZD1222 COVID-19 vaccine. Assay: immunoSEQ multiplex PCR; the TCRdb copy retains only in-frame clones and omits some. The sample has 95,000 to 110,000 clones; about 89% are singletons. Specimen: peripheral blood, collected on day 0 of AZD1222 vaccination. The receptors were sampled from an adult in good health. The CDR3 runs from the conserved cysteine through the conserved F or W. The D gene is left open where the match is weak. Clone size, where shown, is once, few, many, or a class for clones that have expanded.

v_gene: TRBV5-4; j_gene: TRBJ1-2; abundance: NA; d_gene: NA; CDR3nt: TGTGCCAGCAGCTTGGGGAACGGCTACACCTTC; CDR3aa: CASSLGNGYTF
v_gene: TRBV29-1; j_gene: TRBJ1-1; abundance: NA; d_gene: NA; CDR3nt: TGCAGCGTTTCATCCGGGAACACTGAAGCTTTCTTT; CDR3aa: CSVSSGNTEAFF
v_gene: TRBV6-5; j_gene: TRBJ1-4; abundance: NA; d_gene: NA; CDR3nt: TGTGCCAGCAGTTATTCGGACGGAAGAAATGAAAAACTGTTTTTT; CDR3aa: CASSYSDGRNEKLFF
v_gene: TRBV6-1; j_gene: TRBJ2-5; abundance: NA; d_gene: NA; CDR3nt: TGTGCCAGCAGTGAACTTGTAGTGGGAGAGACCCAGTACTTC; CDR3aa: CASSELVVGETQYF
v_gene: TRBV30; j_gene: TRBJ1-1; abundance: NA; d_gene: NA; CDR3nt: TGTGCCTGGGACGAGGGGGGAGATGAAGCTTTCTTT; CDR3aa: CAWDEGGDEAFF
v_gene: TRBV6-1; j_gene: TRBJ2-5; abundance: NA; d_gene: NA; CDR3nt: TGTGCCAGCAGTGAAGTTGGCGCCGGGGAGACCCAGTACTTC; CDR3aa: CASSEVGAGETQYF
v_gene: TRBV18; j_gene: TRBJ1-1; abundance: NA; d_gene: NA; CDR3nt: TGTGCCAGCTCAACACAGGGCACTGAAGCTTTCTTT; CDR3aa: CASSTQGTEAFF
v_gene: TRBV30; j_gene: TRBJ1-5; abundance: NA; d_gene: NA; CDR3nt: TGTGCCTGGAGTGCCGAAAGTAATCAGCCCCAGCATTTT; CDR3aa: CAWSAESNQPQHF
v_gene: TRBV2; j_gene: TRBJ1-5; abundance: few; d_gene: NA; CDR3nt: TGTGCCAGCAGTGGAGAGGCCAATCAGCCCCAGCATTTT; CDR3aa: CASSGEANQPQHF
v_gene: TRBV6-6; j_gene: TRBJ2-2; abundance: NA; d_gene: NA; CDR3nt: TGTGCCAGCAGTCCTAAGAACACCGGGGAGCTGTTTTTT; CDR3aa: CASSPKNTGELFF
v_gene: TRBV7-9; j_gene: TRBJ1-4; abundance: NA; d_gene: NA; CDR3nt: TGTGCCAGCAGCTCCCCGGAGGGGGGCGATGAAAAACTGTTTTTT; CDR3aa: CASSSPEGGDEKLFF
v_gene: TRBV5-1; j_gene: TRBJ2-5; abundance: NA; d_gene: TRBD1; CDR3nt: TGCGCCAGCAGCTTGGCCGTCGGGGCAGGGGGCTCCCAGTACTTC; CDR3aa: CASSLAVGAGGSQYF
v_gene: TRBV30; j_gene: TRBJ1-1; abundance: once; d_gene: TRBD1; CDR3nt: TGTGCCTCGGGCGGGGACAGGACTGAAGCTTTCTTT; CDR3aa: CASGGDRTEAFF
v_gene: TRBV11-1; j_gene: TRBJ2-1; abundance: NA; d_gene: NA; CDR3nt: TGTGCCAGCAGCCCCACCAGGAGGGGGAATGAGCAGTTCTTC; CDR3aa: CASSPTRRGNEQFF
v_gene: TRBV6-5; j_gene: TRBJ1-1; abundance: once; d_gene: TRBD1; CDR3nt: TGTGCCAGCAGCATGGACAGGGGCACTGAAGCTTTCTTT; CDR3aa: CASSMDRGTEAFF
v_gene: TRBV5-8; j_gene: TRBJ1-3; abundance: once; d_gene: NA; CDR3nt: TGTGCCAGCAGCCTATGGGCGGGGACTGGAAACACCATATATTTT; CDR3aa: CASSLWAGTGNTIYF
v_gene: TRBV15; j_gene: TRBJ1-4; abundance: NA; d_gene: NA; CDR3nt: TGTGCCACCAGCAGTAAGGACCAGCTTCGGTTCGAAAAACTGTTTTTT; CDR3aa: CATSSKDQLRFEKLFF
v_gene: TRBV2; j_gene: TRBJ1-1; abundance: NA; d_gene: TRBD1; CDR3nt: TGTGCCAGCAGAACAGGGGGCCAAGCTTTCTTT; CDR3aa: CASRTGGQAFF
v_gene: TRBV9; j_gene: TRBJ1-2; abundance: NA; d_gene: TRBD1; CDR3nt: TGTGCCAGCAGCTCCCAGACAGGGGGGAACTATGGCTACACCTTC; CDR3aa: CASSSQTGGNYGYTF
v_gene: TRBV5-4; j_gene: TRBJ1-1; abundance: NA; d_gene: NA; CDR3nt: TGTGCCAGCAGCTTGGTGACGGGATGGAACACTGAAGCTTTCTTT; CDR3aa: CASSLVTGWNTEAFF
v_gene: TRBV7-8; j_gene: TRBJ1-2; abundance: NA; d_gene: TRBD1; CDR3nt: TGTGCCAGCAGCTTTTTCGGACAGGGGCTACATCTCGGCTACACCTTC; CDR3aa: CASSFFGQGLHLGYTF
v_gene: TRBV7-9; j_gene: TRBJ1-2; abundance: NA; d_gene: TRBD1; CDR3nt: TGTGCCAGCAGCTACACGGACAGGGGGCTTTTCTATGGCTACACCTTC; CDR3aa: CASSYTDRGLFYGYTF
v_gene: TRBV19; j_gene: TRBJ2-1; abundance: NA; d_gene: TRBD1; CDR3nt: TGTGCCAGTAGCCTCCGCTCCGGGACAGGGGAAAATGAGCAGTTCTTC; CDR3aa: CASSLRSGTGENEQFF
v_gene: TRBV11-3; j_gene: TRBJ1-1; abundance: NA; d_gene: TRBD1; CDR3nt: TGTGCCAGCAGCACCGGGACAGGTAGCCCGAACACTGAAGCTTTCTTT; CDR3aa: CASSTGTGSPNTEAFF
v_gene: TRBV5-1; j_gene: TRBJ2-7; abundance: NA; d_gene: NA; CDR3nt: TGCGCCAGCAGCTGGGGGGACACGACTCCCGAGCAGTACTTC; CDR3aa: CASSWGDTTPEQYF
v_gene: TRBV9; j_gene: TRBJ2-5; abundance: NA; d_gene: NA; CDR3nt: TGTGCCAGCAGCGAGAGCAGTCAAGAGACCCAGTACTTC; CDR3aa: CASSESSQETQYF
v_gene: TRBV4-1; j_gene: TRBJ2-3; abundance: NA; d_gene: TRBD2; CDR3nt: TGCGCCAGCAGCCAGATCCCCGGACTAGCGGGGGGGCAAGATACGCAGTATTTT; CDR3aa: CASSQIPGLAGGQDTQYF
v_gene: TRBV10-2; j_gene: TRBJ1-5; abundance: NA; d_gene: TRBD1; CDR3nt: TGCGCCAGCAGTGTAGGACAGGGTGCGAATCAGCCCCAGCATTTT; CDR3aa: CASSVGQGANQPQHF
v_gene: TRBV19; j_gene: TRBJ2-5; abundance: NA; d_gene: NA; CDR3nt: TGTGCCAGTAGTATCGGAAAACAAGAGACCCAGTACTTC; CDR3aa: CASSIGKQETQYF
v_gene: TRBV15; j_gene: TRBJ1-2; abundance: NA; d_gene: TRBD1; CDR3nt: TGTGCCACCAGTCCGGATCGGACAGGGCGTAGTATCTATGGCTACACCTTC; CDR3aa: CATSPDRTGRSIYGYTF
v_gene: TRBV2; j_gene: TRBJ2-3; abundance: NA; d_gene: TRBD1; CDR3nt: TGTGCCGGAGTTGGGGGACAGGGACCCTCAAGCACAGATACGCAGTATTTT; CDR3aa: CAGVGGQGPSSTDTQYF
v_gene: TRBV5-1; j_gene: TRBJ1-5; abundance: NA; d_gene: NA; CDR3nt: TGCGCCAGCAGCCAGGGGAGCAATCAGCCCCAGCATTTT; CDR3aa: CASSQGSNQPQHF
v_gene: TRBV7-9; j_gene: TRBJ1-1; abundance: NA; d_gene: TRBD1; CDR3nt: TGTGCCAGCAGCTTCCGGGACAGGGGGCTCACTGAAGCTTTCTTT; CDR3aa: CASSFRDRGLTEAFF
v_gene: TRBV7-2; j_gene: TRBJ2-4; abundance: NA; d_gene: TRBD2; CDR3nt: TGTGCCAGCAGCGAAAGGACTAGCGTAAACATTCAGTACTTC; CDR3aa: CASSERTSVNIQYF
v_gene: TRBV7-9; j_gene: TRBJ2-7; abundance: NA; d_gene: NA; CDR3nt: TGTGCCAGCGTATTAGGATCTGGTGATTCCTACGAGCAGTACTTC; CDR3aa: CASVLGSGDSYEQYF
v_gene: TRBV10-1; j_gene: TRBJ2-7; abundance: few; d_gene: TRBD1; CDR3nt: TGCGCCAGCAGTCCAGGGACAGTCGAGCAGTACTTC; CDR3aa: CASSPGTVEQYF
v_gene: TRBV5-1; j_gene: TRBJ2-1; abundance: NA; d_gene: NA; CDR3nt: TGCGCCAGCAGCTCTAAGCCGCCCGTGAATGAGCAGTTCTTC; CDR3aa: CASSSKPPVNEQFF
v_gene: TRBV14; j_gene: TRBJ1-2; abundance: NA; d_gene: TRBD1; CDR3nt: TGTGCCAGCAGCCCAAGGGACAGGGGGATCTATGGCTACACCTTC; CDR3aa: CASSPRDRGIYGYTF
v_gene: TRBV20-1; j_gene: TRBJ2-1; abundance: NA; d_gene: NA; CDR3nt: TGCAGTGGGGCTAGCTATAGTGAGCAGTTCTTC; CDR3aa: CSGASYSEQFF
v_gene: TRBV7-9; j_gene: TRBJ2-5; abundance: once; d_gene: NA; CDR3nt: TGTGCCAGCAGCTTAATGGGGGGAAACCAAGAGACCCAGTACTTC; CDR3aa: CASSLMGGNQETQYF
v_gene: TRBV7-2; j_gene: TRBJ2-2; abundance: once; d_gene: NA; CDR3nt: TGTGCCAGCAGCTTAATTTCCAGGCGCCGTACCGGGGAGCTGTTTTTT; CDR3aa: CASSLISRRRTGELFF
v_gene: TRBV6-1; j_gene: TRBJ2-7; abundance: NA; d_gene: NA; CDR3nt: TGTGCCAGCAGTGAGGGGCGGGAGCAGTACTTC; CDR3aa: CASSEGREQYF
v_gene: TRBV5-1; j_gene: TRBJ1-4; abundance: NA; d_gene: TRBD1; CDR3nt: TGCGCCAGCAGCTTCGACAGGGGTGTAAAACTGTTTTTT; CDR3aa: CASSFDRGVKLFF
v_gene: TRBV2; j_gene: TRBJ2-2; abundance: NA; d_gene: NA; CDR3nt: TGTGCCAGCAGTGAAGACGGGGCGAACACCGGGGAGCTGTTTTTT; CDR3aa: CASSEDGANTGELFF
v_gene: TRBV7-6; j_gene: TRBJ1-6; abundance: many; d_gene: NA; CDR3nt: TGTGCCAGCAGCTTAGGGAGTCAGGGAGGCTCACCCCTCCACTTT; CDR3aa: CASSLGSQGGSPLHF
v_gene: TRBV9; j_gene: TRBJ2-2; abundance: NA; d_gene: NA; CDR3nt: TGTGCCAGCAGCGTAGAACCGGGATCCACCGGGGAGCTGTTTTTT; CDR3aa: CASSVEPGSTGELFF
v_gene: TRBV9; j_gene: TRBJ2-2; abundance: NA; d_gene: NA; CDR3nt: TGTGCCAGCAGCCCCCAGGGTGGGGGCCGGGAGCTGTTTTTT; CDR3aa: CASSPQGGGRELFF
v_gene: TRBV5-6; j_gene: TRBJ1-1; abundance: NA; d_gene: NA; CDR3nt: TGTGCCAGCAGCTTGGGGGGGAGCACTGAAGCTTTCTTT; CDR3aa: CASSLGGSTEAFF
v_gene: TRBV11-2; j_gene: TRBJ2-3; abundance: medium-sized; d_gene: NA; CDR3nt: TGTGCCAGCAGCTTAGAATGGACAGACGGCACAGATACGCAGTATTTT; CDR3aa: CASSLEWTDGTDTQYF
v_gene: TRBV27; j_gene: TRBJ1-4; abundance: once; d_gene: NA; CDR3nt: TGTGCCAGCAGACCCGACAGTGCAACTAATGAAAAACTGTTTTTT; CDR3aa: CASRPDSATNEKLFF
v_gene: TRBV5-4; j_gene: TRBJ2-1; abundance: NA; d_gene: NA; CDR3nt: TGTGCCAGTTCGACAGTGTACAATGAGCAGTTCTTC; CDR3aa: CASSTVYNEQFF
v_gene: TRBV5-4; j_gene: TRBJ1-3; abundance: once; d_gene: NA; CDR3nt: TGTGCCAGCAGCTTGGATCAGACTGGAAACACCATATATTTT; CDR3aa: CASSLDQTGNTIYF
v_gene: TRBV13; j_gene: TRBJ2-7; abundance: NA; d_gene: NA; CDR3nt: TGTGCCAGCAGCGTCTCCTACGAGCAGTACTTC; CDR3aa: CASSVSYEQYF
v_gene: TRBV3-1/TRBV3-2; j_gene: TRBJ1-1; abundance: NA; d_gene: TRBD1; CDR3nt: TGTGCCAGCAGCCCTTGGACAGGGGGAGGGAACACTGAAGCTTTCTTT; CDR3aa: CASSPWTGGGNTEAFF
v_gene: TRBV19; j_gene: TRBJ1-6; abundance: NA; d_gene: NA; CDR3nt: TGTGCCAGTAGCTCAACACCGGGCTGGGGTCAGTCACCCCTCCACTTT; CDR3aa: CASSSTPGWGQSPLHF
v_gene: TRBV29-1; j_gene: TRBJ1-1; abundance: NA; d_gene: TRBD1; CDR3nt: TGCAGCGTTGAAGATACAGGGGGTGGTGAAGCTTTCTTT; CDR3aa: CSVEDTGGGEAFF
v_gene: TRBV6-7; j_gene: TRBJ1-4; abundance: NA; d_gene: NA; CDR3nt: TGTGCCAGCACCCCAGGGACAACAGCAACTAATGAAAAACTGTTTTTT; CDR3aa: CASTPGTTATNEKLFF
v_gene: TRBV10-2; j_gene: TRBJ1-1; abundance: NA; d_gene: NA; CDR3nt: TGCGCCAGCAGACATACAGGGCTTGGCACTGAAGCTTTCTTT; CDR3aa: CASRHTGLGTEAFF
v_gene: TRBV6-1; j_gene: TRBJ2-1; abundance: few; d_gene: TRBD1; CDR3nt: TGTGCCAGCAGTGACCCCCCCGGCCAGGGGGCAGTTGAGCAGTTCTTC; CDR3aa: CASSDPPGQGAVEQFF